The 26 T cell receptor beta chains presented below share a single source sample, sequenced in a study of Ad26.COV2.S vaccination and SARS-CoV-2 variants. The sample's treatment: roughly 20 received Ad26.COV2.S at low or high dose, single or two shots; roughly five received placebo; per-sample allocation not given. Day 63 after the first vaccine or placebo injection was the time point for sampling. The table came from immunoSEQ multiplex PCR; TCRdb's copy has only in-frame clones and leaves some out. The data hold some 400,000 clones, with approximately 89% observed a single time. The sample was peripheral blood, taken in a trial of Ad26.COV2.S vaccine versus placebo. These receptors originate from a person aged 18 to 65 who received the Ad26.COV2.S COVID-19 vaccine or a placebo.

The rearrangement joins TRBV4-1 to TRBJ2-3, with D perhaps matching TRBD2 (6 bases). The length of the CDR3 is 13 residues. V lost 2 bases to trimming and J lost 4 bases, with 7 bases between them. Per the germline V gene, CDR1 is MGHRA and CDR2 is YSYEKL. CDR3 coding DNA: TGCGCCAGCAGCCAATGGGGGGCAGATACGCAGTATTTT. Translated, it gives CASSQWGADTQYF.

This clone was observed a single time. The chain is built from TRBV12-2 and TRBJ2-7; TRBD2 is the table's D call, not checked against the DNA. TRBV12-2 is a recognized pseudogene. The CDR3 spans 17 residues. CDR3 in amino acids: CASRLTSGRAFGYEQYF. The CDR3 DNA follows: TGTGCAAGTCGCTTAACTAGCGGGAGGGCCTTCGGATACGAGCAGTACTTC.

This clone came up once. The rearrangement uses TRBV18 and TRBJ2-1, with D tentatively TRBD2 (6 bases). Germline V gives CDR1 KGHSH, CDR2 LQKENI. The CDR3 is made up of 16 amino acids. V was trimmed by 0 bases and J by 3 bases, leaving 12 bases between them. In DNA, the CDR3 is TGTGCCAGCTCACCACCAGGAGGGTTAGGCTACAATGAGCAGTTCTTC. Translated: CASSPPGGLGYNEQFF.

This clone appeared a few times. The chain uses TRBV28 and TRBJ2-3, with a tentative D call TRBD1 (6 bases). Germline CDR1 and CDR2: MDHEN and SYDVKM. The CDR3 length is 18 residues. V was cut by 4 bases and J by 2 bases, with 22 bases left in between. CDR3 sequence: CASSSSQKYRDVTDTQYF. In DNA, the CDR3 is TGTGCCAGCAGTTCCTCTCAAAAATACAGGGATGTCACAGATACGCAGTATTTT.

This clone was observed a few times. CDR3 coding DNA: TGCGCCAGCAGCCAATCGGACGGACTTTCCTACGAGCAGTACTTC. Translated: CASSQSDGLSYEQYF. The chain recombines TRBV4-1 with TRBJ2-7; perhaps TRBD2 as D (5 bases). This CDR3 region has 15 residues. The V and J ends lost 2 bases and 1 base respectively, with 12 bases between them. CDR1 is MGHRA, CDR2 YSYEKL, per germline.

This clone has only a few counts. The sample has other DNA sequences that encode this CDR3 too. V usage is TRBV30 and J usage is TRBJ1-5; a weak D match, TRBD1 (5 bases). Germline V gene sequence: CDR1 GTSNPN, CDR2 SVGIG (reference sequence). The V gene lost 5 bases and the J gene lost 2 bases, with 10 bases spanning the gap. The CDR3 is made up of 13 amino acids. DNA of the CDR3: TGTGCCTGGGGGCGAGGGGGCAATCAGCCCCAGCATTTT. The encoded protein is CAWGRGGNQPQHF.

CDR3 protein: CASSYPILEYNEQFF. The CDR3 DNA follows: TGTGCCAGCAGTTACCCCATTCTAGAGTACAATGAGCAGTTCTTC. The chain couples TRBV6-6 to TRBJ2-1; no reliable D call. This CDR3 spans 15 amino acids. V was pared by 2 bases and J by 4 bases, with 12 bases between. Germline assignment: CDR1 MNHNY and CDR2 SVGAGI (reference sequence).

The chain recombines TRBV5-6 with TRBJ2-6; TRBD1 aligns across 8 bases. CDR3 size: 17 residues. Germline CDR1 reads SGHDT; CDR2 reads YYEEEE. V gave up 2 bases and J gave up 0 bases; unmatched junction bases: 4. The CDR3 spells CASSLDRGSSGANVLTF. The CDR3 region has the DNA TGTGCCAGCAGCTTAGACAGGGGCTCCTCTGGGGCCAACGTCCTGACTTTC.

CDR3 amino acids: CASSTWGSEQYF. The CDR3 bases are TGTGCCAGTAGTACGTGGGGCTCCGAGCAGTACTTC. This chain links TRBV19 with TRBJ2-7; perhaps TRBD1 as D (5 bases). This CDR3 is 12 amino acids long. CDR1 is LNHDA and CDR2 is SQIVND in the germline V gene (reference sequence). V lost 4 bases to trimming and J lost 6 bases, with 10 bases between them.

V gene TRBV11-2 combines with J gene TRBJ2-1; 7 nucleotides match TRBD2. With V trimmed by 4 bases and J by 9 bases, 6 bases remained unmatched. Germline lookup yields CDR1 SGHAT and CDR2 FQNNGV. This CDR3 region has 13 residues. The DNA for the CDR3 is TGTGCCAGCAGCTGGGAGGGTCGGGCTGAGCAGTTCTTC. Translating gives CASSWEGRAEQFF.

The chain couples TRBV19 to TRBJ2-2; maybe TRBD2 (5 bases). This CDR3 has 17 amino acids. CDR1 LNHDA and CDR2 SQIVND come from the germline V gene (reference sequence). V lost 6 bases and J 0 bases, leaving 17 bases between the germline ends. This chain's CDR3 is CASSTLEGYTNTGELFF. The CDR3, as DNA: TGTGCCAGTAGCACCCTCGAGGGCTATACGAACACCGGGGAGCTGTTTTTT.

CDR3 region: CASSSLRNTEAFF. As DNA, the CDR3 is TGTGCCAGCAGTTCCCTGAGGAACACTGAAGCTTTCTTT. The chain links TRBV27 to TRBJ1-1, with no clear D. V shed 4 bases and J shed 1 base, with 7 bases lying between them. In germline, CDR1 is MNHEY, CDR2 SMNVEV (reference sequence). This CDR3 spans 13 amino acids.

This clone was seen only a few times. This chain joins TRBV5-4 and TRBJ1-2; 7 bases agree with TRBD1. This CDR3 region has 13 residues. Germline CDR1 SGHNT, CDR2 YYREEE (reference sequence). With V trimmed by 5 bases and J by 4 bases, 5 bases remained unmatched. The CDR3 loop reads CASRLTGLYGYTF. CDR3 nucleotide sequence: TGTGCCAGCAGATTGACAGGGCTCTATGGCTACACCTTC.

The chain combines TRBV10-2 with TRBJ2-3; maybe TRBD2 (7 bases). This CDR3 contains 14 residues. V lost 5 bases and J lost 2, with 11 bases in between. Germline CDR1 WSHSY, CDR2 SAAADI. The CDR3, as DNA: TGCGCCAGCAGTCCGGGGGGCTCCACAGATACGCAGTATTTT. Protein sequence: CASSPGGSTDTQYF.

The rearrangement links TRBV19 to TRBJ1-2; TRBD1 matches at 7 bases. CDR1 LNHDA and CDR2 SQIVND come from the germline V gene (reference sequence). V dropped 5 bases and J dropped 6; count of bases not matched to a gene: 15. The CDR3 sequence is 16 residues long. In nucleotides, the CDR3 is TGTGCCAGTAGTGAGCAGGGGGTTTCTTTGCAGGATGGCTACACCTTC. This sequence encodes CASSEQGVSLQDGYTF.

This chain uses TRBV27 with TRBJ1-6, with D perhaps matching TRBD1 (5 bases). Trimming stripped 4 bases from V and 0 bases from J, with 7 bases between. This CDR3 is 15 amino acids long. Germline lookup yields CDR1 MNHEY and CDR2 SMNVEV (reference sequence). The CDR3 loop is CASSYRSSYNSPLHF. DNA of the CDR3: TGTGCCAGCAGTTACAGGAGCTCCTATAATTCACCCCTCCACTTT.

The chain links TRBV7-9 to TRBJ1-2; 11 nucleotides match TRBD1. The V gene end was trimmed by 3 bases and the J gene end by 8 bases; junction bases not matched to a gene: 8. The CDR3 extends over 15 amino acids. Per germline, CDR1 SEHNR and CDR2 FQNEAQ (reference sequence). CDR3: CASSLGGQGAEGYTF. The CDR3 coding sequence is TGTGCCAGCAGCTTGGGCGGACAGGGGGCGGAGGGCTACACCTTC.

As DNA, the CDR3 is TGTGCCAGCAGCTTAGTGGCTAGCGGTAACACAGATACGCAGTATTTT. Its protein product is CASSLVASGNTDTQYF. The chain links TRBV7-9 to TRBJ2-3; 7 nucleotides match TRBD2. CDR3 length: 16 amino acids. Looked up from germline, CDR1 is SEHNR and CDR2 is FQNEAQ (reference sequence). With 1 base clipped from V and 2 bases from J, the junction kept 6 bases outside the gene matches.

The chain is built from TRBV28 and TRBJ2-7, with TRBD2 as a possible D gene (6 bases). Deletions cut 7 bases from V and 3 bases from J, with 31 bases between. The CDR3 totals 19 residues. Germline loops: CDR1 MDHEN, CDR2 SYDVKM. The CDR3 loop is CASTTGRGTTQSGNYEQYF. In DNA, the CDR3 is TGTGCCAGCACCACAGGCCGGGGGACCACCCAGAGCGGTAACTACGAGCAGTACTTC.

V usage is TRBV6-5 and J usage is TRBJ2-1; D might be TRBD1 or TRBD2, each matching 7 bases. Germline CDR1 and CDR2: MNHEY and SVGAGI. The CDR3 contains 15 residues. Deletions cut 7 bases from V and 5 bases from J, with 18 bases between. The CDR3 loop reads CASIPSRGGDNEQFF. For the CDR3, the DNA is TGTGCCAGCATCCCCTCCAGGGGGGGAGACAATGAGCAGTTCTTC.

The CDR3 sequence is CASSPPGRGEAFF. CDR3 coding DNA: TGTGCCAGCAGTCCCCCCGGCAGGGGTGAAGCTTTCTTT. J is TRBJ1-1 and V is TRBV7-2, with D possibly matching TRBD1 (6 bases). V lost 6 bases and J lost 7, with 15 bases in between. Germline V gene data show CDR1 as SGHTA and CDR2 as FQGNSA. The CDR3 has 13 amino acids.

V is TRBV14 and J is TRBJ2-7; D is uncertain. This CDR3 spans 16 amino acids. V was pared by 3 bases and J by 3 bases, with 18 bases between. The germline CDR1 and CDR2 sequences are SGHDN and FVKESK. The CDR3 DNA sequence: TGTGCCAGCAGCCAGTCTAAGAGACCGACGTTCTACGAGCAGTACTTC. Its protein product is CASSQSKRPTFYEQYF.

This chain uses TRBV7-3 with TRBJ2-1; 9 nucleotides line up with TRBD2. Germline V gene lookup returns CDR1 SGHTA and CDR2 FQGTGA. The CDR3 length is 15 residues. V shed 5 bases, J shed 3 bases, and the junction held 5 bases outside the gene matches. This chain's CDR3 is CASSLDSGSYNEQFF. In DNA form, the CDR3 reads TGTGCCAGCAGCCTCGATAGCGGGAGCTACAATGAGCAGTTCTTC.

The rearrangement links TRBV3-1 (or the pseudogene TRBV3-2) to TRBJ1-6; D is unclear. Germline V gene lookup returns CDR1 LGHDT and CDR2 YNNKEL (reference sequence). Deletions cut 2 bases from V and 9 bases from J, with 5 bases between. The CDR3 loop spans 12 amino acids. The CDR3 spells CASSQPSSPLHF. The CDR3 DNA reads TGTGCCAGCAGCCAACCCAGTTCACCCCTCCACTTT.

The chain links TRBV28 to TRBJ2-1, with 8 bases fitting TRBD2. The CDR3 loop spans 13 amino acids. J lost 12 bases, V lost 6 bases, and 10 bases had no gene match. CDR1 is MDHEN and CDR2 is SYDVKM in the germline V gene. The CDR3 spells CASRRYDGTRQFF. The CDR3 DNA reads as TGTGCCAGCAGGCGCTACGACGGGACTAGGCAGTTCTTC.

This clone appeared once. The chain uses TRBV9 and TRBJ1-3; TRBD1 might be the D (6 bases). This CDR3 contains 15 residues. Germline V CDR1 and CDR2: SGDLS, YYNGEE. The ends were cut back, 5 bases at V and 0 bases at J, with 12 bases in the middle. The CDR3 here is CASSFTGNSGNTIYF. The CDR3 bases are TGTGCCAGCAGTTTTACAGGGAACTCTGGAAACACCATATATTTT. The full variable domain, in which reference TRBV9 and TRBJ1-3 provide the parts outside the CDR3, is DSGVTQTPKHLITATGQRVTLRCSPRSGDLSVYWYQQSLDQGLQFLIQYYNGEERAKGNILERFSAQQFPDLHSELNLSSLELGDSALYFCASSFTGNSGNTIYFGEGSWLTVV.